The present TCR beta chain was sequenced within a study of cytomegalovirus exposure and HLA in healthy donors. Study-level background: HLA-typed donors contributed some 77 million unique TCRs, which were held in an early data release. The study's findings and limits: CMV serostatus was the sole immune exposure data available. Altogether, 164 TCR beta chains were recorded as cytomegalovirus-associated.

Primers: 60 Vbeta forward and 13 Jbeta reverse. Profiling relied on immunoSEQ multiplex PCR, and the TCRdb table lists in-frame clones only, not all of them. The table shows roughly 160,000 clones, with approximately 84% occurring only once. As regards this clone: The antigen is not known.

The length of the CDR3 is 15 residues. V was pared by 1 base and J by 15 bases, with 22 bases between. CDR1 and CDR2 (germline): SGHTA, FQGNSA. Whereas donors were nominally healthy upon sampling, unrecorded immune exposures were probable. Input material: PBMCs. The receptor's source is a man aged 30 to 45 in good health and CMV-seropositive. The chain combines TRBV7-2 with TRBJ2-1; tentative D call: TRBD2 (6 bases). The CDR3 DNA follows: TGTGCCAGCAGCTTAGAGCGGGCGAAATCAGGAGTGCGGTTCTTC. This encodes CASSLERAKSGVRFF.